The sequence of this TCR beta chain was determined in a study of T cells in Graves' hyperthyroidism and ophthalmopathy. Findings of the study overall: Most clonotypes expanded in thyroid above 0.001 were likewise present in blood.

Using RNA transcripts as the source, TCR beta CDR3 regions were amplified. HTBI primers drove first-round RT-PCR of the TCR CDR3. TCRdb redid the calling of the multiplex PCR reads with MiXCR, one entry per CDR3 protein. The sample yields 150,000 to 200,000 distinct CDR3 sequences, 15% to 20% seen once. Concerning this clonotype: Its matching antigen is unknown.

The material sequenced was blood. This sequence originates from a woman between 45 and 65 years old with Graves' hyperthyroidism.

The CDR3 spells CASSVRDTNYMNTEAFF. The DNA for the CDR3 is TGTGCCAGCAGCGTCCGGGACACAAATTACATGAACACTGAAGCTTTCTTT. This chain connects TRBV9 to TRBJ1-1; D is perhaps TRBD1 (6 bases). The CDR3 has 17 residues. Per germline, CDR1 SGDLS and CDR2 YYNGEE. V was cut by 2 bases and J by 0 bases, with 17 bases left in between. Based on the CDR3 plus reference TRBV9 and TRBJ1-1, the full variable domain is DSGVTQTPKHLITATGQRVTLRCSPRSGDLSVYWYQQSLDQGLQFLIQYYNGEERAKGNILERFSAQQFPDLHSELNLSSLELGDSALYFCASSVRDTNYMNTEAFFGQGTRLTVV.